This T cell receptor beta chain was identified during a study of blood T cell repertoires in COVID-19. As for the study in general: Both acute and convalescent COVID-19 samples were obtained from the United States, Italy and Spain. PBMCs, B-cell-depleted T cells, or T cells provided the cDNA or gDNA that made up the material.

Authors' analysis steps: Counts of nucleated cells, estimated from reference gene primer amplification, were obtained. Measured with immunoSEQ multiplex PCR; TCRdb has only the in-frame clones, and not every one. V and J calls and clone size are copied from that table; D and trimming were computed from the DNA. The repertoire consists of 56,000 or so clones, with 70% to 85% occurring once and the leading ten covering around 5.1%. Trimming removed 4 bases at V and 4 bases at J, with 23 bases between. The CDR3 has 18 amino acids. Germline assignment: CDR1 SGHRS and CDR2 YFSETQ. The sample was peripheral blood. The clonotype originates from a woman aged 70-85 years with acute or convalescent COVID-19. The chain is built from TRBV5-1 and TRBJ2-2, with D possibly TRBD1 on 6 matching bases. This CDR3 reads CASSSLRVQGSATGELFF. Here the CDR3 DNA reads TGCGCCAGCAGCAGCTTACGGGTTCAGGGGTCAGCCACCGGGGAGCTGTTTTTT.